One T cell receptor beta chain is described in this entry. Sequencing of TCR beta was performed on blood CD8+ and CD4+ T cells. The multiple sclerosis controls consisted of treatment-naive patients with relapsing-remitting disease, either stable or active. Through negative isolation, CD4+ and CD8+ T cells were obtained, while TEMRA cells were enriched using FACS. The CDR3 sequence is 15 residues long. The germline CDR1 and CDR2 sequences are MNHEY and SMNVEV (reference sequence). Trimming left V 4 bases short and J 0 bases short, with 11 bases between. RNA totalling about 0.45 to 1 ug underwent reverse transcription with random hexamers. The immunoSEQ assay covered 54 Vbeta and 13 Jbeta segments for CDR3. TCRdb called the immunoSEQ multiplex PCR reads again in MiXCR, with one record for every CDR3 protein. The sample consists of roughly 120,000 distinct CDR3 sequences, approximately 95% of them appearing once.

The sample originates from a study of CD8 T cells in Susac syndrome. The receptor was isolated from a human donor with multiple sclerosis. The chain has TRBV27 and TRBJ2-3; the D is unclear. Input material: CD8+ T cells from PBMCs. CDR3: CASSYLGFSTDTQYF. The CDR3 nucleotides read TGTGCCAGCAGTTATTTGGGTTTTAGCACAGATACGCAGTATTTT.